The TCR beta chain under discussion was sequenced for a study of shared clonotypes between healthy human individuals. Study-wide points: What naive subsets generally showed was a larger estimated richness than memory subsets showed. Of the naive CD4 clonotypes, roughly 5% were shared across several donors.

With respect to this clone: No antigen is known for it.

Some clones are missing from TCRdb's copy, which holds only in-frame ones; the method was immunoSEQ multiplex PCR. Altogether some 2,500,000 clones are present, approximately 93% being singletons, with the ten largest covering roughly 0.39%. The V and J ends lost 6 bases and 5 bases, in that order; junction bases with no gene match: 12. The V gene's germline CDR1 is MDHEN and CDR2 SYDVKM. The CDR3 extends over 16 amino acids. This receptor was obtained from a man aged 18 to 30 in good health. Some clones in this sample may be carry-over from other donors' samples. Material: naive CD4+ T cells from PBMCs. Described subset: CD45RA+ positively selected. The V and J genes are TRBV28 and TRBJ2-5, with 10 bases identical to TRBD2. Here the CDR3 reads CASRRLGTSDWETQYF. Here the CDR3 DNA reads TGTGCCAGCAGACGACTCGGGACTAGCGATTGGGAGACCCAGTACTTC.